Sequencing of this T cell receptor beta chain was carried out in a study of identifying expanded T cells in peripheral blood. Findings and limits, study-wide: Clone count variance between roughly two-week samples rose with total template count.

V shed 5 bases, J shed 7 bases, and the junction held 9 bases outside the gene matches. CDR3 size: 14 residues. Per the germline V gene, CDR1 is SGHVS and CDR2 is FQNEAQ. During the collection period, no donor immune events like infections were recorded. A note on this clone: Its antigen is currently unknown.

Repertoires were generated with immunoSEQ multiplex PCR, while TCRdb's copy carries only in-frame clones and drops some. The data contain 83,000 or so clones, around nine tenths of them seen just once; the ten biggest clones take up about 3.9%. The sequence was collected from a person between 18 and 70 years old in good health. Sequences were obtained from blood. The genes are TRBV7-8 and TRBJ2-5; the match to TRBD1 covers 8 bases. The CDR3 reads CASSQAGGEGTQYF. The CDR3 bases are TGTGCCAGCAGCCAAGCAGGGGGCGAAGGGACCCAGTACTTC.